The clone carrying this T cell receptor (beta chain) was recorded many times. Its antigen is undetermined. Diagnostic decisions used clinical symptoms, serum thyroxine and TRAb, thyroid ultrasound and orbital computed tomography. Using more than 7.5 ml of fresh peripheral blood, PBMCs were prepared. The entry originates in a study of T cells in Graves' hyperthyroidism and ophthalmopathy. Study information: The blood sample was taken at first diagnosis, before treatment began. Points from the study as a whole: Most clonotypes expanded in the thyroid (above 0.001) were also present in blood.

Template material for amplifying TCR beta CDR3 regions consisted of RNA transcripts. HTBI primers were the set used in a first-round RT-PCR of the TCR CDR3. Each CDR3 protein is one row after TCRdb ran MiXCR on the multiplex PCR reads. The top ten clones hold roughly 7% of a sample with 500,000 to 750,000 distinct CDR3 sequences, approximately 15% of them seen once. The CDR3 consists of 10 residues. V was clipped by 7 bases and J by 7 bases, with 5 bases between them. CDR1 and CDR2 from the germline V gene are MNHNS and SASEGT. This receptor was obtained from a woman aged 18-30 years with Graves' ophthalmopathy. The V call is TRBV6-1, the J call TRBJ2-1; D is uncertain. The specimen sequenced was blood. The CDR3 coding sequence is TGTGCCAGCAATGTGAATGAGCAGTTCTTC. This sequence encodes CASNVNEQFF.